A single sample gave rise to the 32 T cell receptor beta chains below, sequenced in a study of graft-versus-host responses after intestinal transplantation. Only in-frame clones appear in the TCRdb table, and some are missing; sequencing was by immunoSEQ multiplex PCR. The data hold 15,000 to 20,000 clones, with approximately 90% observed a single time. The sample in question was PBMCs, obtained 357 days after transplant. These receptors came from a human patient who received an intestinal transplant, so some T cells may come from the graft donor.

This rearrangement joins TRBV6-5 to TRBJ2-3; possibly TRBD2 for D (6 bases). CDR3 length: 15 residues. Germline V gene lookup returns CDR1 MNHEY and CDR2 SVGAGI. V shed 3 bases and J shed 0 bases, with 10 bases lying between them. This chain's CDR3 is CASSYRDSSTDTQYF. The CDR3 region has the DNA TGTGCCAGCAGTTATCGGGACTCTAGCACAGATACGCAGTATTTT.

Points on this clone: One junction end disagrees with the germline gene, perhaps due to a read error. The gene calls are TRBV4-1 and TRBJ2-5; D may match TRBD1 or TRBD2 (5 bases each). CDR1 is MGHRA and CDR2 is YSYEKL in the germline V gene. The CDR3 has 15 amino acids. The CDR3 DNA is TGCGCCAGCAGCAAAGAGGGGCTCCTCCAAGAGACCCAGTACTTC. This encodes CASSKEGLLQETQYF.

The chain carries TRBV6-1 and TRBJ2-7; D is possibly TRBD1 (6 bases). The CDR3 totals 13 residues. Trimming took 4 bases from V and 5 from J, leaving 12 bases between them. Germline V gives CDR1 MNHNS, CDR2 SASEGT. This chain's CDR3 is CASSATGIHEQYF. The CDR3 nucleotides are TGTGCCAGCAGTGCCACAGGGATCCACGAGCAGTACTTC.

The chain recombines TRBV28 with TRBJ2-1; TRBD2 matches 8 bases. This CDR3 is 15 amino acids long. Germline values: CDR1 MDHEN, CDR2 SYDVKM. V lost 5 bases, J lost 1 base, and 4 bases stayed unmatched. CDR3 sequence: CASSVSGRSYNEQFF. Written as DNA, the CDR3 is TGTGCCAGCAGTGTAAGCGGGAGATCCTACAATGAGCAGTTCTTC.

This chain connects TRBV4-2 to TRBJ2-2; D may be TRBD2 (5 bases). CDR3 length: 16 amino acids. Trimming shortened V by 1 base and J by 6 bases, and 15 bases separated the two germline ends. Germline-derived CDR1 and CDR2 are LGHNA and YNFKEQ. The CDR3 here is CASSQGVTIGAGELFF. CDR3 nucleotides: TGTGCCAGCAGCCAAGGAGTGACTATTGGGGCCGGGGAGCTGTTTTTT.

This chain connects TRBV2 to TRBJ1-1; TRBD1 is a possible D gene (5 bases). V dropped 6 bases and J dropped 6 bases, with 11 bases sitting between them. The germline V gene encodes CDR1 SNHLY and CDR2 FYNNEI. This CDR3 contains 12 residues. The chain's CDR3 is CASRGDFAEAFF. The CDR3 nucleotides are TGTGCCAGCAGGGGGGATTTCGCTGAAGCTTTCTTT.

The gene calls are TRBV5-6 and TRBJ2-5, with 9 nucleotides matching TRBD2. The J call may not be correct, given that the DNA end is closer to TRBJ2-7. The CDR3 is 13 residues long. CDR1 is SGHDT, CDR2 YYEEEE, per germline. The CDR3 spells CASSLETSGEQYF. The CDR3 DNA reads TGTGCCAGCAGCCTAGAGACTAGCGGCGAGCAGTACTTC.

Only one count was recorded for this clone. This chain uses TRBV5-4 with TRBJ2-3; D uncertain. Trimming left V 3 bases short and J 5 bases short, with 7 bases between. This CDR3 has 12 amino acids. Germline V gene lookup returns CDR1 SGHNT and CDR2 YYREEE (reference sequence). This chain's CDR3 is CASSSVVDTQYF. The CDR3 DNA is TGTGCCAGCAGCTCTGTAGTAGATACGCAGTATTTT.

This clone was observed a single time. J is TRBJ2-5 and V is TRBV2, with D unclear. The germline gives CDR1 SNHLY, CDR2 FYNNEI. The CDR3 extends over 11 amino acids. The V end lost 3 bases, the J end lost 4 bases, and 3 bases lay between the germline ends. The CDR3 spells CASSETETQYF. CDR3 DNA sequence: TGTGCCAGCAGTGAGACAGAGACCCAGTACTTC.

This rearrangement joins TRBV7-8 to TRBJ1-2; D remains ambiguous. Germline CDR1 is SGHVS and CDR2 is FQNEAQ. Trimming stripped 1 base from V and 2 bases from J, with 8 bases between. The CDR3 totals 14 residues. This CDR3 is CASSLGTANYGYTF. The CDR3 nucleotides are TGTGCCAGCAGCTTAGGGACGGCCAACTATGGCTACACCTTC.

This clone was seen only a few times. J is TRBJ2-7 and V is TRBV10-3; the D gene could be TRBD1 or TRBD2 (6 bases each). Per germline, CDR1 ENHRY and CDR2 SYGVKD. CDR3 size: 14 residues. Trimming removed 5 bases at V and 6 bases at J, with 17 bases between. The CDR3 reads CAISPGGRWGEQYF. The CDR3 DNA reads TGTGCCATCAGTCCTGGGGGGCGGTGGGGCGAGCAGTACTTC.

The V call is TRBV29-1, the J call TRBJ2-2; TRBD2 is a possible D gene (6 bases). There are 13 residues in the CDR3. Germline V CDR1 and CDR2: SQVTM, ANQGSEA. V gave up 6 bases and J gave up 2 bases, with 10 bases separating them. The CDR3 nucleotides are TGCAGCGTCGCGGGACTCAACACCGGGGAGCTGTTTTTT. The encoded protein is CSVAGLNTGELFF.

The rearrangement links TRBV6-6 to TRBJ1-1, with a possible D match to TRBD1 (6 bases). Per germline, CDR1 MNHNY and CDR2 SVGAGI (reference sequence). The CDR3 contains 14 residues. V was trimmed by 0 bases and J by 9 bases, leaving 14 bases between them. The CDR3 reads CASSYSKGGLQAFF. Here the CDR3 DNA reads TGTGCCAGCAGTTACTCGAAAGGGGGGCTCCAAGCTTTCTTT.

This clone was picked up one time. This chain connects TRBV15 to TRBJ2-5; TRBD1 agrees at 9 bases. This CDR3 is built from 14 residues. The trim removed 3 bases at V and 4 bases at J, leaving 3 bases unmatched. The germline V gene has CDR1 LNHNV and CDR2 YYDKDF (reference sequence). CDR3 in DNA: TGTGCCACCAGCAGGAACAGGGGGCGAGAGACCCAGTACTTC. Protein sequence: CATSRNRGRETQYF.

CDR3 residues: CASSIGQGADTQYF. CDR3 sequence (DNA): TGTGCCAGTAGTATAGGACAGGGGGCAGATACGCAGTATTTT. The chain combines TRBV19 with TRBJ2-3, with TRBD1 identical over 9 bases. The CDR3 is made up of 14 amino acids. With 1 base clipped from V and 4 bases from J, the junction kept 0 bases outside the gene matches. From germline, CDR1 is LNHDA and CDR2 SQIVND (reference sequence). Full variable domain (missing parts from reference TRBV19 and TRBJ2-3): DGGITQSPKYLFRKEGQNVTLSCEQNLNHDAMYWYRQDPGQGLRLIYYSQIVNDFQKGDIAEGYSVSREKKESFPLTVTSAQKNPTAFYLCASSIGQGADTQYFGPGTRLTVL.

V usage is TRBV29-1 and J usage is TRBJ1-3; D remains ambiguous. V gave up 3 bases and J gave up 8 bases, with 14 bases separating them. The V gene's germline CDR1 is SQVTM and CDR2 ANQGSEA. The CDR3 is 13 residues long. The CDR3 loop is CSVDGELSDTIYF. Here the CDR3 DNA reads TGCAGCGTTGACGGAGAGCTGTCGGACACCATATATTTT. Combining the CDR3 with reference TRBV29-1 and TRBJ1-3 gives the whole variable domain SAVISQKPSRDICQRGTSLTIQCQVDSQVTMMFWYRQQPGQSLTLIATANQGSEATYESGFVIDKFPISRPNLTFSTLTVSNMSPEDSSIYLCSVDGELSDTIYFGEGSWLTVV.

CDR3 bases: TGTGCCAGCTCGAGTTGGGCAGCTAACGTCGACGAGCAGTACTTC. Translation gives CASSSWAANVDEQYF. J is TRBJ2-7 and V is TRBV5-4; D gene ambiguous. Germline lookup yields CDR1 SGHNT and CDR2 YYREEE (reference sequence). This CDR3 spans 15 amino acids. V was clipped by 7 bases and J by 5 bases, with 22 bases between them. The variable domain in full, completed from reference TRBV5-4 and TRBJ2-7, reads ETGVTQSPTHLIKTRGQQVTLRCSSQSGHNTVSWYQQALGQGPQFIFQYYREEENGRGNFPPRFSGLQFPNYSSELNVNALELDDSALYLCASSSWAANVDEQYFGPGTRLTVT.

V usage is TRBV11-3 and J usage is TRBJ2-7; TRBD2 is a possible D gene (6 bases). Germline values: CDR1 SGHNT, CDR2 YENEEA. There are 13 residues in the CDR3. V was clipped by 5 bases and J by 1 base, with 9 bases between them. CDR3 nucleotides: TGTGCCAGCAGCATCGGGACTTCCTACGAGCAGTACTTC. Its translation is CASSIGTSYEQYF. The full variable domain, in which reference TRBV11-3 and TRBJ2-7 provide the parts outside the CDR3, is EAGVVQSPRYKIIEKKQPVAFWCNPISGHNTLYWYLQNLGQGPELLIRYENEEAVDDSQLPKDRFSAERLKGVDSTLKIQPAELGDSAVYLCASSIGTSYEQYFGPGTRLTVT.

The chain uses TRBV2 and TRBJ2-7, with D perhaps being TRBD1 or TRBD2 (5 bases each). Germline V gene sequence: CDR1 SNHLY, CDR2 FYNNEI. The CDR3 runs 14 residues. V was trimmed by 8 bases and J by 0 bases, leaving 14 bases between them. This CDR3 reads CASYPGTGSYEQYF. CDR3 bases: TGTGCCAGCTACCCGGGGACCGGCTCCTACGAGCAGTACTTC.

The V call is TRBV25-1, the J call TRBJ2-1; the match to TRBD1 covers 7 bases. This CDR3 comprises 14 residues. V trimming: 3 bases; J trimming: 6 bases; junction bases outside the gene matches: 5. Germline loops: CDR1 MGHDK, CDR2 SYGVNS. The CDR3 DNA is TGTGCCAGCAGTGAGGACAGGTTTGGCAATGAGCAGTTCTTC. Protein product: CASSEDRFGNEQFF. Looking up the rest from reference TRBV25-1 and TRBJ2-1 gives the full variable domain: EADIYQTPRYLVIGTGKKITLECSQTMGHDKMYWYQQDPGMELHLIHYSYGVNSTEKGDLSSESTVSRIRTEHFPLTLESARPSHTSQYLCASSEDRFGNEQFFGPGTRLTVL.

The J gene is TRBJ2-5, the V gene TRBV10-1; D unresolved. The V gene's germline CDR1 is WNHNN and CDR2 SYGVQD (reference sequence). The CDR3 is 12 residues long. Between the trimmed V and J ends, which lost 2 bases and 5 bases, there was a span of 6 bases. Here the CDR3 DNA reads TGCGCCAGCAGTGAGGACCTTGAGACCCAGTACTTC. It translates to CASSEDLETQYF.

The chain employs TRBV6-5 and TRBJ2-7; D is unclear. CDR1 and CDR2 from the germline V gene are MNHEY and SVGAGI. Trimming removed 0 bases at V and 3 bases at J, with 9 bases between. CDR3 length equals 14 residues. CDR3 bases: TGTGCCAGCAGTTACTCGTCCGGCGGCTACGAGCAGTACTTC. Protein sequence: CASSYSSGGYEQYF.

J is TRBJ2-3 and V is TRBV28; D is possibly TRBD1 (6 bases). The CDR3 runs 12 residues. Trimming left V 5 bases short and J 9 bases short, with 12 bases between. The germline V gene encodes CDR1 MDHEN and CDR2 SYDVKM. The CDR3 here is CASSPSGVTQYF. In DNA, the CDR3 is TGTGCCAGCAGTCCATCAGGGGTCACGCAGTATTTT.

V is TRBV19 and J is TRBJ2-7; D remains ambiguous. Germline CDR1 and CDR2: LNHDA and SQIVND (reference sequence). The CDR3 is 15 amino acids. V was clipped by 2 bases and J by 2 bases, with 13 bases between them. The CDR3: CASSIRTAAPYEQYF. The CDR3 bases are TGTGCCAGTAGTATAAGGACCGCGGCCCCCTACGAGCAGTACTTC.

This clone was seen just once. The chain employs TRBV5-1 and TRBJ2-2; D remains ambiguous. The CDR3 sequence is 14 residues long. Deletions cut 0 bases from V and 5 bases from J, with 8 bases between. Per germline, CDR1 SGHRS and CDR2 YFSETQ. This CDR3 is CASSLGKVTGELFF. In DNA, the CDR3 is TGCGCCAGCAGCTTGGGCAAGGTTACCGGGGAGCTGTTTTTT. Looking up the rest from reference TRBV5-1 and TRBJ2-2 gives the full variable domain: KAGVTQTPRYLIKTRGQQVTLSCSPISGHRSVSWYQQTPGQGLQFLFEYFSETQRNKGNFPGRFSGRQFSNSRSEMNVSTLELGDSALYLCASSLGKVTGELFFGEGSRLTVL.

The V call is TRBV11-3, the J call TRBJ2-1; D perhaps matches TRBD2 (5 bases). V was trimmed by 1 base and J by 7 bases, leaving 5 bases between them. The CDR3 consists of 12 residues. Germline V gene data show CDR1 as SGHNT and CDR2 as YENEEA. CDR3 sequence: CASSLAGNEQFF. CDR3 sequence (DNA): TGTGCCAGCAGCTTAGCGGGGAATGAGCAGTTCTTC.

J is TRBJ1-6 and V is TRBV11-2; no clear D. The CDR3 consists of 12 residues. CDR1 SGHAT and CDR2 FQNNGV come from the germline V gene. With 1 base removed from V and 9 bases from J, the gap between germline ends came to 4 bases. The CDR3 loop is CASSLGGSPLHF. DNA of the CDR3: TGTGCCAGCAGCTTAGGGGGTTCACCCCTCCACTTT.

The gene calls are TRBV5-1 and TRBJ2-7; D is ambiguous. V dropped 4 bases and J dropped 6 bases, with 11 bases sitting between them. CDR1 and CDR2 (germline): SGHRS, YFSETQ. The CDR3 extends over 12 amino acids. The CDR3 DNA is TGCGCCAGCAGCCCCCCTGGGTTCGAGCAGTACTTC. It translates to CASSPPGFEQYF.

DNA for the CDR3: TGTGCCAGCAGATATCTAGCGGGAGACACCGGGGAGCTGTTTTTT. Translated, it gives CASRYLAGDTGELFF. This sequence joins TRBV7-9 and TRBJ2-2; 10 bases fit TRBD2. J gave up 3 bases and V 6 bases, and 4 bases lay outside the gene matches. This CDR3 is built from 15 residues. The germline CDR1 and CDR2 sequences are SEHNR and FQNEAQ (reference sequence).

The rearrangement uses TRBV5-1 and TRBJ2-5; D is possibly TRBD1 (6 bases). The CDR3 has 15 amino acids. Germline CDR1 reads SGHRS; CDR2 reads YFSETQ. The V end was cut by 0 bases, the J end by 2 bases, with 11 bases between. In nucleotides, the CDR3 is TGCGCCAGCAGCTTGGTGGGGACACAACAAGAGACCCAGTACTTC. Translating it yields CASSLVGTQQETQYF.

The chain recombines TRBV15 with TRBJ2-7; D is unclear. The germline V gene has CDR1 LNHNV and CDR2 YYDKDF (reference sequence). CDR3 length equals 14 residues. V was cut by 0 bases and J by 3 bases, with 9 bases left in between. The CDR3 nucleotides read TGTGCCACCAGCAGAGAGTTGACGATCTACGAGCAGTACTTC. This encodes CATSRELTIYEQYF. Full variable domain (remainder filled in from reference TRBV15 and TRBJ2-7): DAMVIQNPRYQVTQFGKPVTLSCSQTLNHNVMYWYQQKSSQAPKLLFHYYDKDFNNEADTPDNFQSRRPNTSFCFLDIRSPGLGDTAMYLCATSRELTIYEQYFGPGTRLTVT.

The V call is TRBV6-8, the J call TRBJ2-5; 13 bases map to TRBD2. V gave up 2 bases and J gave up 2 bases; unmatched junction bases: 8. Germline CDR1 reads MNHGY; CDR2 reads SAAAGT. This CDR3 spans 18 amino acids. CDR3 amino acids: CASSYVGLAGAGQETQYF. The CDR3 nucleotides read TGTGCCAGCAGTTACGTCGGACTAGCGGGAGCGGGTCAAGAGACCCAGTACTTC.